This passage covers 6 T cell receptor beta chains from one sample sequenced in a study of PD-1 blockade in classical Hodgkin lymphoma. The time point was: cycle 4 day 1 (C4D1), after more than 5 weeks of nivolumab. All patients relapsed after autologous stem cell transplantation, and brentuximab vedotin exposure varied. Sequenced by immunoSEQ multiplex PCR; TCRdb stores in-frame clones only, minus some. This sample has tens of thousands of clones, with more than 65% found just once. Specimen: peripheral blood mononuclear cells (PBMCs), collected before the fourth cycle of nivolumab. These receptors were collected from a human donor with classical Hodgkin lymphoma.

The rearrangement links TRBV10-1 to TRBJ1-1, with unresolved D. The CDR3 contains 15 residues. Germline-derived CDR1 and CDR2 are WNHNN and SYGVQD (reference sequence). V was pared by 0 bases and J by 5 bases, with 13 bases between. The DNA of the CDR3 is TGCGCCAGCAGTGAGTCGAGGGTTCTAAATACTGAAGCTTTCTTT. Translation: CASSESRVLNTEAFF.

The CDR3 protein is CASSLYGGRGYNEQFF. The CDR3 DNA sequence: TGTGCCAGCAGTTTATACGGGGGGCGGGGCTACAATGAGCAGTTCTTC. The chain combines TRBV2 with TRBJ2-1; possible D gene TRBD2, 7 bases. In germline, CDR1 is SNHLY, CDR2 FYNNEI. With 5 bases removed from V and 3 bases from J, the gap between germline ends came to 17 bases. This CDR3 has 16 residues.

This clone appeared a single time. One end of the junction fails to match germline, which may point to a read error. The chain recombines TRBV9 with TRBJ1-2, with a possible D match to TRBD1 (5 bases). CDR1 SGDLS and CDR2 YYNGEE come from the germline V gene. The CDR3 has 14 amino acids. The CDR3 region is CASSGSGQAYDYTF. Here the CDR3 DNA reads TGTGCCAGCAGCGGATCAGGGCAAGCTTATGACTACACCTTC.

Only a few counts were recorded for this clone. This sequence joins TRBV7-8 and TRBJ1-4, with TRBD1 matching over 7 bases. J gave up 8 bases and V 5 bases, and 14 bases lay outside the gene matches. Germline CDR1 reads SGHVS; CDR2 reads FQNEAQ. This CDR3 has 16 residues. CDR3 sequence reads: CASSGTEGIIREKLFF. CDR3 DNA sequence: TGTGCCAGCAGCGGGACAGAGGGGATAATAAGGGAAAAACTGTTTTTT.

The J gene is TRBJ2-7, the V gene TRBV5-1; the D gene is possibly TRBD2 (6 bases). Trimming pared 5 bases from V and 0 bases from J, leaving 12 bases between. From germline, CDR1 is SGHRS and CDR2 YFSETQ. The CDR3 loop spans 14 amino acids. The CDR3 spells CASRRERASYEQYF. CDR3 nucleotide sequence: TGCGCCAGCAGAAGGGAGCGGGCCTCCTACGAGCAGTACTTC.

This chain uses TRBV11-3 with TRBJ2-5; 7 nucleotides agree with TRBD1. J gave up 5 bases and V 5 bases, and 14 bases lay outside the gene matches. Germline V gene lookup returns CDR1 SGHNT and CDR2 YENEEA. The CDR3 totals 16 residues. CDR3 loop: CASSPGRDSRSETQYF. The DNA of the CDR3 is TGTGCCAGCAGCCCGGGCCGGGACAGTCGGTCGGAGACCCAGTACTTC. Full variable domain (remainder filled in from reference TRBV11-3 and TRBJ2-5): EAGVVQSPRYKIIEKKQPVAFWCNPISGHNTLYWYLQNLGQGPELLIRYENEEAVDDSQLPKDRFSAERLKGVDSTLKIQPAELGDSAVYLCASSPGRDSRSETQYFGPGTRLLVL.